This T cell receptor beta chain was profiled in a study of breast tumors, draining lymph nodes, adjacent tissues. The lymph nodes were axillary draining lymph nodes from breast cancer patients. TCRdb independently ran MiXCR on the multiplex PCR reads; one entry per CDR3 protein. Seen here are fewer than 150,000 distinct CDR3 sequences, less than 25% observed once, and the top ten hold about 2.2%. General study points: The lymph node origin of tumor T cells was framed as consistent with a hypothesis, not demonstrated.

This clonotype was counted at least ten times. The antigen is undetermined. The receptor was derived from a female donor with breast cancer. Some clones in this sample may be carry-over from other donors' samples. Sequences were obtained from axillary lymph node tissue.

CDR3 loop: CASSSGLARYEQYF. Here the CDR3 DNA reads TGTGCCAGCAGCTCAGGACTAGCGCGCTACGAGCAGTACTTC. The V call is TRBV7-9, the J call TRBJ2-7, with 9 positions matching TRBD2. Germline values: CDR1 SEHNR, CDR2 FQNEAQ (reference sequence). The CDR3 covers 14 residues. The V segment lost 4 bases and the J segment 3 bases; nucleotides outside the gene matches: 4. Variable domain in full (rest from reference TRBV7-9 and TRBJ2-7): DTGVSQNPRHKITKRGQNVTFRCDPISEHNRLYWYRQTLGQGPEFLTYFQNEAQLEKSRLLSDRFSAERPKGSFSTLEIQRTEQGDSAMYLCASSSGLARYEQYFGPGTRLTVT.